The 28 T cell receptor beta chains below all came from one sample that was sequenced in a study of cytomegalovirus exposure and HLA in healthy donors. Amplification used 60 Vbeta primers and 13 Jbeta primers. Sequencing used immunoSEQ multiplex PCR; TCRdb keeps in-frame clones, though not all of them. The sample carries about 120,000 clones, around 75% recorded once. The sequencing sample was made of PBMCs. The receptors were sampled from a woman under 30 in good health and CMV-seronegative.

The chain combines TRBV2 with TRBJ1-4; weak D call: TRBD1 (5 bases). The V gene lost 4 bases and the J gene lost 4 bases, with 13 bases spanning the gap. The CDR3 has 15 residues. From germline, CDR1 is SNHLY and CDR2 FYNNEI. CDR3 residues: CASSAHGGNNEKLFF. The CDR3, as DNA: TGTGCCAGCAGTGCCCACGGGGGAAATAATGAAAAACTGTTTTTT.

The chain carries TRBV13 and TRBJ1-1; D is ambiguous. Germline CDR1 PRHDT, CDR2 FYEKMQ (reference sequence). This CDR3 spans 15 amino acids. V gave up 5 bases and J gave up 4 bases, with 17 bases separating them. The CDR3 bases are TGTGCCAGCAGCCCCCGAGAGACCTCGGGCACTGAAGCTTTCTTT. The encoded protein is CASSPRETSGTEAFF.

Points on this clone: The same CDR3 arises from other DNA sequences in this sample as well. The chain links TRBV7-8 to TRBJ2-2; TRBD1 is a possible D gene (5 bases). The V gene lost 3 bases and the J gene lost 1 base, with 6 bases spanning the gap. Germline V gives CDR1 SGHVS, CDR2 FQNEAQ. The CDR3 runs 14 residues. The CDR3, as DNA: TGTGCCAGCAGCTTTGGACAGAACACCGGGGAGCTGTTTTTT. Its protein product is CASSFGQNTGELFF. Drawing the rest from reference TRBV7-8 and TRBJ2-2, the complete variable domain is GAGVSQSPRYKVAKRGQDVALRCDPISGHVSLFWYQQALGQGPEFLTYFQNEAQLDKSGLPSDRFFAERPEGSVSTLKIQRTQQEDSAVYLCASSFGQNTGELFFGEGSRLTVL.

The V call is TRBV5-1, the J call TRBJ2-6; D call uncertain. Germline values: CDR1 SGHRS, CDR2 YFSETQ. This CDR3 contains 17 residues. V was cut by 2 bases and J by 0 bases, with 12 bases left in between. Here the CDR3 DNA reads TGCGCCAGCAGCTTTTCAGGTACCAGCTCTGGGGCCAACGTCCTGACTTTC. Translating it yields CASSFSGTSSGANVLTF.

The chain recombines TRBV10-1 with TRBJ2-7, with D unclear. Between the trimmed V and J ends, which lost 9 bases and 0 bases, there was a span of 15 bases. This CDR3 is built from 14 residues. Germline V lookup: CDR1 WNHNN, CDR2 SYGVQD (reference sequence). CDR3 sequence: CASPGDISSYEQYF. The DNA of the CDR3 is TGCGCCAGTCCTGGTGACATCAGCTCCTACGAGCAGTACTTC.

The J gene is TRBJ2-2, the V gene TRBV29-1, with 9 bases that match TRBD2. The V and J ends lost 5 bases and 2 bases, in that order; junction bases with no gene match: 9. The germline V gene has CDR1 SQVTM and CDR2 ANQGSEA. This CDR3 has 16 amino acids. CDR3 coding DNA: TGCAGCGTTAGTCAGATAGCGGGGGCAAACACCGGGGAGCTGTTTTTT. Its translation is CSVSQIAGANTGELFF.

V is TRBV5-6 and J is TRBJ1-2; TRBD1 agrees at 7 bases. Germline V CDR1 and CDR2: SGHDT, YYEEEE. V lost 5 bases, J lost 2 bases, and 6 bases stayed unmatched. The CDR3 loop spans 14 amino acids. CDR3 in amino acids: CASRGQGQNYGYTF. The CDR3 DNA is TGTGCCAGCAGGGGCCAGGGACAGAACTATGGCTACACCTTC.

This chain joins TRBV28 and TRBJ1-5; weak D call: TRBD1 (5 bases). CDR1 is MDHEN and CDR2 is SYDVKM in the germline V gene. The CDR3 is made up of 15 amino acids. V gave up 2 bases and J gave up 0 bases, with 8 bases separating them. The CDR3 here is CASSLQGSSNQPQHF. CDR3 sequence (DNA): TGTGCCAGCAGTTTACAGGGAAGTAGCAATCAGCCCCAGCATTTT. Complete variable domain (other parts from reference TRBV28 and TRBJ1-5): DVKVTQSSRYLVKRTGEKVFLECVQDMDHENMFWYRQDPGLGLRLIYFSYDVKMKEKGDIPEGYSVSREKKERFSLILESASTNQTSMYLCASSLQGSSNQPQHFGDGTRLSIL.

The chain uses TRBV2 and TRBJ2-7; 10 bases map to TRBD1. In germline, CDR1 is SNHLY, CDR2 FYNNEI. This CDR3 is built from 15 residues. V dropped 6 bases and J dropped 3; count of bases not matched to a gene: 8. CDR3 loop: CASSSTGGFVYEQYF. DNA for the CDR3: TGTGCCAGCAGCTCGACAGGGGGCTTCGTCTACGAGCAGTACTTC.

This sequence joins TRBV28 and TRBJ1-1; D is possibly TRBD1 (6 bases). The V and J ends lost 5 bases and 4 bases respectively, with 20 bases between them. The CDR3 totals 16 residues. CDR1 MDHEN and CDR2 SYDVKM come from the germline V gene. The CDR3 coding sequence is TGTGCCAGCAGTCTAGGGGGGGCAGGTCGGGGCACTGAAGCTTTCTTT. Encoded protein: CASSLGGAGRGTEAFF.

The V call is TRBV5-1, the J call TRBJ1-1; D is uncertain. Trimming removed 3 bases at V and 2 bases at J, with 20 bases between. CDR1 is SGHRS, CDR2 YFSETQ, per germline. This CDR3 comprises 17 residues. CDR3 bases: TGCGCCAGCAGCTCAACTCCATTCAGGAATCTAAACACTGAAGCTTTCTTT. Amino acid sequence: CASSSTPFRNLNTEAFF.

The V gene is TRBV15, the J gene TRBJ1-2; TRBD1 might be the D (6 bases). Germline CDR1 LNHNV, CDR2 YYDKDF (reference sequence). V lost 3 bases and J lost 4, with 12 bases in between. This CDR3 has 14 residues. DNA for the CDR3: TGTGCCACCAGCAGTCGAACAGGGCCCTATGGCTACACCTTC. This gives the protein CATSSRTGPYGYTF.

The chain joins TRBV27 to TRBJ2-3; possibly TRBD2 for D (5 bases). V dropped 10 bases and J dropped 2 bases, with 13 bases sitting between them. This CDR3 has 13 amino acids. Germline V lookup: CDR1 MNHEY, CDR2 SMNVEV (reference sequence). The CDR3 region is CATNPGNTDTQYF. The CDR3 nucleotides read TGTGCCACGAACCCCGGGAACACAGATACGCAGTATTTT.

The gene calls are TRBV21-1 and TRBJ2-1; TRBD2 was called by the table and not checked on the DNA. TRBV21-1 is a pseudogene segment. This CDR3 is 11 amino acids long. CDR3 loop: CASTSRAPKFF. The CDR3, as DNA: TGTGCCAGCACCTCTCGAGCTCCGAAGTTCTTC.

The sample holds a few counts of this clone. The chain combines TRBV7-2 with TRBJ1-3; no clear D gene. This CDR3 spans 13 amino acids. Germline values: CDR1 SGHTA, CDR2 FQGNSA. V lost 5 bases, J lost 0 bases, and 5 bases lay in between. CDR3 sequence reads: CASSQVSGNTIYF. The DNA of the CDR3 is TGTGCCAGCAGCCAGGTCTCTGGAAACACCATATATTTT.

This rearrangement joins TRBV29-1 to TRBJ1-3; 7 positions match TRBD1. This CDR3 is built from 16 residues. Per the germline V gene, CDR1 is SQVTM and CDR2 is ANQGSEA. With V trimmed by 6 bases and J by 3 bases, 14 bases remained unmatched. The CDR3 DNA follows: TGCAGCGTACAAAGCCGGGACAGAATTCGTGGAAACACCATATATTTT. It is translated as CSVQSRDRIRGNTIYF.

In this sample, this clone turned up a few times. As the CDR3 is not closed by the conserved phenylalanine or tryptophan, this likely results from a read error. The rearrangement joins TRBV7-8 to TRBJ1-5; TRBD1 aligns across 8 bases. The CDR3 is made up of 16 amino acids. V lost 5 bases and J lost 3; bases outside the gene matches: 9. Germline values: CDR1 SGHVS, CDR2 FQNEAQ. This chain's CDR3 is CASSAMTGDSNQPQHV. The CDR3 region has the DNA TGTGCCAGCAGCGCTATGACAGGGGACTCCAATCAGCCCCAGCATGTT.

In DNA form, the CDR3 reads TGTGCCAGCAGCCAAGAGGGAAGGGGACTCCCTGGAAACACCATATATTTT. This codes for CASSQEGRGLPGNTIYF. The chain combines TRBV4-2 with TRBJ1-3; D is possibly TRBD1 (5 bases). CDR1 is LGHNA, CDR2 YNFKEQ, per germline. The CDR3 is made up of 17 amino acids. V was trimmed by 0 bases and J by 2 bases, leaving 14 bases between them.

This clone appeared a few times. CDR3 DNA: TGTGCCAGCAGCTTAGGGGCAGGGATCCAAGAGACCCAGTACTTC. Its protein product is CASSLGAGIQETQYF. The V gene is TRBV7-3, the J gene TRBJ2-5; possible D gene TRBD1, 5 bases. Trimming removed 2 bases at V and 1 base at J, with 11 bases between. There are 15 residues in the CDR3. Looked up from germline, CDR1 is SGHTA and CDR2 is FQGTGA. The entire variable domain, with the rest obtained from reference TRBV7-3 and TRBJ2-5, is as follows: GAGVSQTPSNKVTEKGKYVELRCDPISGHTALYWYRQSLGQGPEFLIYFQGTGAADDSGLPNDRFFAVRPEGSVSTLKIQRTERGDSAVYLCASSLGAGIQETQYFGPGTRLLVL.

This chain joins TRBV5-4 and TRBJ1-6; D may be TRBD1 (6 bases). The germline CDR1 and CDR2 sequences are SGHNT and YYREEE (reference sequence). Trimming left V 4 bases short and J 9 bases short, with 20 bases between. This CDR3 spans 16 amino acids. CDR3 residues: CASSTTPGALASPLHF. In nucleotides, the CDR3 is TGTGCCAGCAGCACCACTCCAGGGGCTCTGGCTTCACCCCTCCACTTT.

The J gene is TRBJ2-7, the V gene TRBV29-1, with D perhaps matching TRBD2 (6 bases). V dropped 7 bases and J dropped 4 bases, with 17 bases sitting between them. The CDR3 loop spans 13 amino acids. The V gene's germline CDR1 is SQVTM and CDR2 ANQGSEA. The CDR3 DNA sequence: TGCAGCGCCCTCTCCGGGACTCAATACGAGCAGTACTTC. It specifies CSALSGTQYEQYF.

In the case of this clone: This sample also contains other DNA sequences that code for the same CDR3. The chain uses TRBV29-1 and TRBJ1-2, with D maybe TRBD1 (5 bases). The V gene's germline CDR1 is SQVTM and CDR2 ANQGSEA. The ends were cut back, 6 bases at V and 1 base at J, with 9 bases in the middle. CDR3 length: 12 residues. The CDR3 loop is CSVARVNYGYTF. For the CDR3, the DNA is TGCAGCGTCGCCAGGGTTAACTATGGCTACACCTTC.

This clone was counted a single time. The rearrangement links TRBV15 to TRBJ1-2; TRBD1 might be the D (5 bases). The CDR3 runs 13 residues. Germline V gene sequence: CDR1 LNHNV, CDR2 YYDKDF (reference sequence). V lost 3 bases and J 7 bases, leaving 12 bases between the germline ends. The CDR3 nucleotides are TGTGCCACCAGCAGGGGGCTTTTCGGTGGCTACACCTTC. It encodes CATSRGLFGGYTF.

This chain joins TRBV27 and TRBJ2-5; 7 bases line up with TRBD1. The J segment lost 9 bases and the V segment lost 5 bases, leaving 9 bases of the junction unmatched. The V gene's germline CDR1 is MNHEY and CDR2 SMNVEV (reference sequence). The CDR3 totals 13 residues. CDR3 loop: CASSLGQARPQYF. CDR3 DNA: TGTGCCAGCAGTCTCGGACAGGCCCGGCCCCAGTACTTC.

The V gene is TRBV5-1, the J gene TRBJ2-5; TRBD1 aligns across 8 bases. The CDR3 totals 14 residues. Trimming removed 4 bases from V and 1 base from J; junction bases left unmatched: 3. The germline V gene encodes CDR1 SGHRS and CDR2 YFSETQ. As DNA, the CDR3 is TGCGCCAGCAGCAGGGACAGGCTCCAAGAGACCCAGTACTTC. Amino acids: CASSRDRLQETQYF.

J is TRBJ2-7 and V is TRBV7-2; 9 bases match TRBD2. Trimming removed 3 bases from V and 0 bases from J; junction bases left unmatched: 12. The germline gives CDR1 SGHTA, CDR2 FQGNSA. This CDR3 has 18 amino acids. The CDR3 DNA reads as TGTGCCAGCAGCTTTCACAGCGGGGGGCCCACCCGCTCCTACGAGCAGTACTTC. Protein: CASSFHSGGPTRSYEQYF.

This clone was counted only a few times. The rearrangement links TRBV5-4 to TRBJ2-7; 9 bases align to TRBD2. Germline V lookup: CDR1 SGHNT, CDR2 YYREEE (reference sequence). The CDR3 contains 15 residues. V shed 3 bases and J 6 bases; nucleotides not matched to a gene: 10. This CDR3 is CASSYSGGSLGEQYF. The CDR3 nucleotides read TGTGCCAGCAGCTATAGCGGGGGATCCCTTGGCGAGCAGTACTTC.

CDR3 amino acids: CASSSRTDGYNEQFF. DNA of the CDR3: TGTGCCAGCAGCTCCAGGACAGACGGCTACAATGAGCAGTTCTTC. The chain is built from TRBV7-8 and TRBJ2-1; TRBD1 might be the D (6 bases). This CDR3 has 15 amino acids. Germline CDR1 and CDR2: SGHVS and FQNEAQ. The V and J ends lost 4 bases and 3 bases respectively, with 13 bases between them.